The 15 T cell receptor beta chains given below trace back to one sample, sequenced in a study of shared clonotypes between healthy human individuals. TCRdb's table, derived via immunoSEQ multiplex PCR, lists solely in-frame clones and lacks some. The repertoire holds 550,000 to 750,000 clones, with 90% to 95% as singletons. The naive CD8 population came from CD45RO-negative cells selected for CCR7, without terminally differentiated effector memory CD45RA+ cells. The sample consisted of naive CD8+ T cells sorted from blood. These receptors all stem from a young man in good health.

This chain joins TRBV6-1 and TRBJ2-7; 10 bases map to TRBD2. V lost 0 bases to trimming and J lost 4 bases; unmatched junction nucleotides: 3. Germline V gene data show CDR1 as MNHNS and CDR2 as SASEGT. The CDR3 spans 15 residues. The CDR3 DNA is TGTGCCAGCAGTGAAGCTCTAGCGGGGGTATACGAGCAGTACTTC. Residues: CASSEALAGVYEQYF.

This rearrangement joins TRBV11-3 to TRBJ2-7; unclear D gene. Germline CDR1 reads SGHNT; CDR2 reads YENEEA. The CDR3 covers 11 residues. Trimming removed 6 bases from V and 7 bases from J, with 10 bases in between. DNA for the CDR3: TGTGCCAGCAGTTCGGGCATAGAGCAGTACTTC. Amino acid sequence: CASSSGIEQYF.

This clone was counted once. This chain uses TRBV19 with TRBJ2-7, with 7 bases that match TRBD2. The germline CDR1 and CDR2 sequences are LNHDA and SQIVND (reference sequence). The CDR3 consists of 14 residues. With V trimmed by 3 bases and J by 2 bases, 4 bases remained unmatched. CDR3 amino acids: CASSIGSGTYEQYF. For the CDR3, the DNA is TGTGCCAGTAGTATTGGGAGCGGGACCTACGAGCAGTACTTC.

The chain uses TRBV7-2 and TRBJ1-1, with 7 bases lining up with TRBD1. The CDR3 covers 13 residues. The ends lost 3 bases at V and 3 bases at J; junction bases unmatched: 1. Germline loops: CDR1 SGHTA, CDR2 FQGNSA. CDR3 sequence: CASSFTGDTEAFF. The CDR3 DNA reads as TGTGCCAGCAGCTTCACAGGGGACACTGAAGCTTTCTTT. Using reference TRBV7-2 and TRBJ1-1 for the parts outside the CDR3, the full variable domain is GAGVSQSPSNKVTEKGKDVELRCDPISGHTALYWYRQSLGQGLEFLIYFQGNSAPDKSGLPSDRFSAERTGGSVSTLTIQRTQQEDSAVYLCASSFTGDTEAFFGQGTRLTVV.

V gene TRBV11-2 combines with J gene TRBJ1-5; the D gene is possibly TRBD1 (6 bases). The CDR3 runs to 17 residues. V lost 5 bases to trimming and J lost 4 bases, with 21 bases between them. CDR1 is SGHAT, CDR2 FQNNGV, per germline. CDR3 bases: TGTGCCAGCAGCCCCGGGACATCGAACTTGGCGAATCAGCCCCAGCATTTT. Protein sequence: CASSPGTSNLANQPQHF.

The rearrangement joins TRBV7-9 to TRBJ2-7; D might be TRBD1 (5 bases). There are 16 residues in the CDR3. The V end lost 4 bases, the J end lost 2 bases, and 18 bases lay between the germline ends. The germline V gene has CDR1 SEHNR and CDR2 FQNEAQ (reference sequence). The DNA for the CDR3 is TGTGCCAGCAGCTCGACCGACGGACAAGGGGCCTACGAGCAGTACTTC. This encodes CASSSTDGQGAYEQYF. Full variable domain (outside the CDR3, taken from reference TRBV7-9 and TRBJ2-7): DTGVSQNPRHKITKRGQNVTFRCDPISEHNRLYWYRQTLGQGPEFLTYFQNEAQLEKSRLLSDRFSAERPKGSFSTLEIQRTEQGDSAMYLCASSSTDGQGAYEQYFGPGTRLTVT.

V and J are TRBV28 and TRBJ2-3; no definite D call. The V and J ends lost 7 bases and 5 bases respectively, with 16 bases between them. Germline assignment: CDR1 MDHEN and CDR2 SYDVKM. The CDR3 spans 14 residues. The CDR3 region is CASTPPGPEDTQYF. The CDR3 DNA reads TGTGCCAGCACCCCTCCCGGCCCAGAAGATACGCAGTATTTT. The whole variable domain, filled in from reference TRBV28 and TRBJ2-3, reads DVKVTQSSRYLVKRTGEKVFLECVQDMDHENMFWYRQDPGLGLRLIYFSYDVKMKEKGDIPEGYSVSREKKERFSLILESASTNQTSMYLCASTPPGPEDTQYFGPGTRLTVL.

The V gene is TRBV7-8, the J gene TRBJ2-1, with 11 bases lining up with TRBD2. The length of the CDR3 is 14 residues. Trimming at V came to 5 bases and at J to 8 bases, leaving 5 bases not matched to a gene. CDR1 and CDR2 from the germline V gene are SGHVS and FQNEAQ. The DNA for the CDR3 is TGTGCCAGCAGCGAACTAGCGGGAGTCGATGAGCAGTTCTTC. This codes for CASSELAGVDEQFF.

V and J are TRBV29-1 and TRBJ2-5; D gene ambiguous. The germline V and J ends were trimmed by 2 bases and 1 base, with 11 bases remaining between them. Germline CDR1 and CDR2: SQVTM and ANQGSEA. CDR3 length: 14 amino acids. DNA for the CDR3: TGCAGCGTTGAATATGCAGGCCGCCAAGAGACCCAGTACTTC. This translates into CSVEYAGRQETQYF.

This clone was seen once. An end of the junction differs from the germline gene, which may be a read error. The chain employs TRBV5-3 and TRBJ2-7; 9 positions agree with TRBD1. TRBV5-3 is labeled an ORF, and its function is uncertain. The CDR3 spans 15 residues. CDR3 DNA: TGTGCCAGCAGCTTGGAGACAGGGGGGTTCTACGAGCAGTACTTC. It yields the protein CASSLETGGFYEQYF.

This clone has a single count. V usage is TRBV19 and J usage is TRBJ1-5; 10 positions agree with TRBD1. CDR1 is LNHDA and CDR2 is SQIVND in the germline V gene (reference sequence). The J segment lost 1 base and the V segment lost 5 bases, leaving 5 bases of the junction unmatched. This CDR3 spans 16 amino acids. The CDR3 DNA reads as TGTGCCAGTAGTCGGGACAGGGGAATCAGCAATCAGCCCCAGCATTTT. This codes for CASSRDRGISNQPQHF.

The chain links TRBV28 to TRBJ2-1, with D perhaps matching TRBD2 (6 bases). The CDR3 loop spans 14 amino acids. Trimming took 3 bases from V and 6 from J, leaving 12 bases between them. CDR1 and CDR2 from the germline V gene are MDHEN and SYDVKM. CDR3 sequence: CASSFRLGPNEQFF. The DNA for the CDR3 is TGTGCCAGCAGTTTCCGACTAGGGCCCAATGAGCAGTTCTTC. Full variable domain (outside the CDR3, taken from reference TRBV28 and TRBJ2-1): DVKVTQSSRYLVKRTGEKVFLECVQDMDHENMFWYRQDPGLGLRLIYFSYDVKMKEKGDIPEGYSVSREKKERFSLILESASTNQTSMYLCASSFRLGPNEQFFGPGTRLTVL.

The chain has TRBV11-2 and TRBJ1-1; D is undetermined. Germline V CDR1 and CDR2: SGHAT, FQNNGV. The CDR3 has 15 amino acids. V lost 5 bases and J lost 5, with 18 bases in between. The CDR3 sequence is CASSPPSYRETEAFF. The CDR3 DNA follows: TGTGCCAGCAGCCCCCCGTCCTACCGGGAGACTGAAGCTTTCTTT.

This chain joins TRBV2 and TRBJ2-7; D perhaps matches TRBD2 (6 bases). This CDR3 region has 12 residues. V gave up 4 bases and J gave up 2 bases, with 6 bases separating them. Germline V gives CDR1 SNHLY, CDR2 FYNNEI. This CDR3 reads CASSGEAYEQYF. As DNA, the CDR3 is TGTGCCAGCAGTGGGGAGGCCTACGAGCAGTACTTC.

V gene TRBV20-1 combines with J gene TRBJ1-1; no reliable D call. CDR3 length: 11 residues. Germline V gives CDR1 DFQATT, CDR2 SNEGSKA (reference sequence). V lost 0 bases and J 8 bases, leaving 7 bases between the germline ends. The CDR3, as DNA: TGCAGTGCTAGAGAATCACCCGAAGCTTTCTTT. It specifies CSARESPEAFF.